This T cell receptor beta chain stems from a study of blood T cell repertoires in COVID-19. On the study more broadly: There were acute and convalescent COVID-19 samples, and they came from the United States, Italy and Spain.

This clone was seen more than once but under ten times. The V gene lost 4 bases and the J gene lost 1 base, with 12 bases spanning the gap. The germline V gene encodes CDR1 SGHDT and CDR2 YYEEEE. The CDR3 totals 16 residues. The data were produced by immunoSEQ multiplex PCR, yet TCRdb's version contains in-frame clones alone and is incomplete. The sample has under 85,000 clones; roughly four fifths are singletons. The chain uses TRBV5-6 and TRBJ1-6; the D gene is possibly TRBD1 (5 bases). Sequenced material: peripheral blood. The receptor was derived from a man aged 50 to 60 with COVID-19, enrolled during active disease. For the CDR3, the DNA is TGTGCCAGCAGCCCTCGGGAGGGGTCCTATAATTCACCCCTCCACTTT. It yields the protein CASSPREGSYNSPLHF.